This TCR beta chain was recovered during a study of T cells in Graves' hyperthyroidism and ophthalmopathy. This clonotype has at least ten counts. The CDR3 is made up of 15 amino acids. Germline lookup yields CDR1 MDHEN and CDR2 SYDVKM. Trimming stripped 5 bases from V and 4 bases from J, with 15 bases between. Diagnosing involved the use of clinical symptoms, serum thyroxine and TRAb, thyroid ultrasound and orbital computed tomography. The PBMCs had their origin in approximately 10 ml of fresh peripheral blood. What was amplified from RNA transcripts were TCR beta CDR3 regions. First-round RT-PCR with HTBI primers amplified the TCR CDR3 region. TCRdb analysed the multiplex PCR reads with MiXCR anew, one entry per CDR3 protein. The sample lists about 360,000 distinct CDR3 sequences, roughly 12% occurring once.

The sample was blood. The V call is TRBV28, the J call TRBJ1-5; perhaps TRBD1 as D (5 bases). The sequence derives from a man aged 25-45 years with Graves' hyperthyroidism that later progressed to Graves' ophthalmopathy. In DNA form, the CDR3 reads TGTGCCAGCAGTCCGTGGACAATCGCTAATCAGCCCCAGCATTTT. This sequence encodes CASSPWTIANQPQHF.